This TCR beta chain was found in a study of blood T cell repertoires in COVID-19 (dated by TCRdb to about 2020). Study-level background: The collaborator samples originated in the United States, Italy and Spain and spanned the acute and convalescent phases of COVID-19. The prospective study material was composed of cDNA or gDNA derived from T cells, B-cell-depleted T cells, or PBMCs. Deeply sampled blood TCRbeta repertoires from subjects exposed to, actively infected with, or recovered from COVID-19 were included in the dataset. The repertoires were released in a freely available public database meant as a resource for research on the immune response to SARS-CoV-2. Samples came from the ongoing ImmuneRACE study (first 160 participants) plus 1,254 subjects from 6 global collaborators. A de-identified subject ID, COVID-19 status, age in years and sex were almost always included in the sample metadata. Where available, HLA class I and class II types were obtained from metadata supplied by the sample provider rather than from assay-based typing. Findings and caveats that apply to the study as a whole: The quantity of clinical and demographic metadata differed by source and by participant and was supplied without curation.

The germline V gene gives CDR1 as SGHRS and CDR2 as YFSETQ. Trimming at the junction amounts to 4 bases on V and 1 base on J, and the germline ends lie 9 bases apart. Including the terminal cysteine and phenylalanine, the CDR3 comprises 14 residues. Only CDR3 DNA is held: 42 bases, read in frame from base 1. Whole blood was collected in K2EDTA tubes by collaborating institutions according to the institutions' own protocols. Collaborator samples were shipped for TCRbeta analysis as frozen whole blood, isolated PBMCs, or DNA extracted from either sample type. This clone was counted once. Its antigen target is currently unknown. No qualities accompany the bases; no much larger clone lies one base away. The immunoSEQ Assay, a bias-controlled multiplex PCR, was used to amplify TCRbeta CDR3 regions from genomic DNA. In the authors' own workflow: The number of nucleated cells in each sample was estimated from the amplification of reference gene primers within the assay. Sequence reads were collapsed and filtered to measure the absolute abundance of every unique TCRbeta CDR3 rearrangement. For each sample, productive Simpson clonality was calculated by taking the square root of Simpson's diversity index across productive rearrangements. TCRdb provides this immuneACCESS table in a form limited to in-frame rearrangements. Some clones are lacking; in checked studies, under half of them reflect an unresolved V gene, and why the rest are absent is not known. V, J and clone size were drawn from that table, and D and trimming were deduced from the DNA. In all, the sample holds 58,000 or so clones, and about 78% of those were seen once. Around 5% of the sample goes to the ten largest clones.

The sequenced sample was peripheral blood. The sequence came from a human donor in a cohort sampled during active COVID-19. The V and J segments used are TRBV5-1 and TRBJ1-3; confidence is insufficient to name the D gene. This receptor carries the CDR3 CASSPIPSGNTIYF. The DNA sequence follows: TGCGCCAGCAGCCCTATTCCGTCTGGAAACACCATATATTTT. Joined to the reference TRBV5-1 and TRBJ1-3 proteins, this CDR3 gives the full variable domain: KAGVTQTPRYLIKTRGQQVTLSCSPISGHRSVSWYQQTPGQGLQFLFEYFSETQRNKGNFPGRFSGRQFSNSRSEMNVSTLELGDSALYLCASSPIPSGNTIYFGEGSWLTVV.